The TCR beta chain described here comes from a study of T cell responses to AZD1222 COVID-19 vaccine. The CDR3 loop spans 12 amino acids. V dropped 4 bases and J dropped 1 base, with 4 bases sitting between them. Per the germline V gene, CDR1 is ENHRY and CDR2 is SYGVKD. About this clone: Its matching antigen is unknown.

Study observations and caveats: Spike was spanned by vaccine-associated CD4 TCRs, with dominance at 160-218 and 743-854. It was only after the peak T cell response that any repertoires were sampled. The donor group comprised mostly white British people and more females; the analysis possibly underestimated clonal diversity.

Some clones are missing from TCRdb's copy, which holds only in-frame ones; the method was immunoSEQ multiplex PCR. The data show about 130,000 clones, roughly 87% seen once. Sequences were derived from peripheral blood, sampled 28 days after the second AZD1222 dose. This chain joins TRBV10-3 and TRBJ1-1; D is ambiguous. This clonotype was sampled from an adult who received the AZD1222 COVID-19 vaccine. The CDR3 DNA reads as TGTGCCATCAGTGGGAGGAACACTGAAGCTTTCTTT. It yields the protein CAISGRNTEAFF.